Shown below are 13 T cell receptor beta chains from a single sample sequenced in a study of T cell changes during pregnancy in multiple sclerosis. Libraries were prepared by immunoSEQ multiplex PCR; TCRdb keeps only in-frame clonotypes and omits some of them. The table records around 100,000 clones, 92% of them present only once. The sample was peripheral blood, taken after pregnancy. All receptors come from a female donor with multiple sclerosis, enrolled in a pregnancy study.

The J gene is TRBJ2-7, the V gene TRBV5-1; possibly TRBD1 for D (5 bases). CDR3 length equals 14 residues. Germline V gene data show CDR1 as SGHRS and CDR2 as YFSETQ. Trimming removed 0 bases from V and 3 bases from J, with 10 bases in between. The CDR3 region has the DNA TGCGCCAGCAGCTTGGGGGGCGTTGGCTACGAGCAGTACTTC. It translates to CASSLGGVGYEQYF.

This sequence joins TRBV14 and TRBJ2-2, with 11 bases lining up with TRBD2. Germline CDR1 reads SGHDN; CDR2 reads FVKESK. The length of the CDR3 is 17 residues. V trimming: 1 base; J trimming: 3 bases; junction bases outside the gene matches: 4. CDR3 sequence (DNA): TGTGCCAGCAGCCAAGTAATACTAGCGGGAGACACCGGGGAGCTGTTTTTT. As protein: CASSQVILAGDTGELFF.

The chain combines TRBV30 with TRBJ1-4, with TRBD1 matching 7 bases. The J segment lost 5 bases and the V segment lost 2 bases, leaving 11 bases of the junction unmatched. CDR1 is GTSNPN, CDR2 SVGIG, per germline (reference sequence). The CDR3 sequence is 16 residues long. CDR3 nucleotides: TGTGCCTGGAGTTTTGGGACAGCCGGGTACAATGAAAAACTGTTTTTT. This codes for CAWSFGTAGYNEKLFF.

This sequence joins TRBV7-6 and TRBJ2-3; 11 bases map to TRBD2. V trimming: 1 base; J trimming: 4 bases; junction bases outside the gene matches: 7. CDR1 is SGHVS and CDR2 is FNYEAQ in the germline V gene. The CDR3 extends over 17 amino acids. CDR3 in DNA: TGTGCCAGCAGCTTAGAGGTAGCGGGAGGGCCCGCAGATACGCAGTATTTT. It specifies CASSLEVAGGPADTQYF.

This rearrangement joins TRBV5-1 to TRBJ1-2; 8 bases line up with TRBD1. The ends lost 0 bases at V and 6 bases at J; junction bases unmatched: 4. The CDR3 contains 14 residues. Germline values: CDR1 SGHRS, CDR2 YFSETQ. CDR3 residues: CASSLEQGVHGYTF. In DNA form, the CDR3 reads TGCGCCAGCAGCTTGGAACAGGGGGTTCATGGCTACACCTTC. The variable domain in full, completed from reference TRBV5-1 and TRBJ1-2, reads KAGVTQTPRYLIKTRGQQVTLSCSPISGHRSVSWYQQTPGQGLQFLFEYFSETQRNKGNFPGRFSGRQFSNSRSEMNVSTLELGDSALYLCASSLEQGVHGYTFGSGTRLTVV.

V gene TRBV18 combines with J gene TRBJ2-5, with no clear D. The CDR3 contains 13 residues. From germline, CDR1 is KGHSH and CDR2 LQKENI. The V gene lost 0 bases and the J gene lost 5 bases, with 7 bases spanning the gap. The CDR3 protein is CASSPPSTETQYF. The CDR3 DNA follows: TGTGCCAGCTCACCACCGTCAACTGAGACCCAGTACTTC.

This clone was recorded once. CDR3: CAWSLGNTIYF. The CDR3 DNA reads as TGTGCCTGGAGCCTTGGAAACACCATATATTTT. The rearrangement links TRBV30 to TRBJ1-3; the D is unclear. Germline loops: CDR1 GTSNPN, CDR2 SVGIG (reference sequence). This CDR3 has 11 residues. Trimming pared 3 bases from V and 3 bases from J, leaving 3 bases between.

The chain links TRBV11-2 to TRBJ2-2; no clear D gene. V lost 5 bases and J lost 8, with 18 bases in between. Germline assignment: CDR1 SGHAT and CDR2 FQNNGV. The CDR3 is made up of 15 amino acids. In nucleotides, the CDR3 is TGTGCCAGCAGCCCTATACGACTGGCTGTAGGGGAGCTGTTTTTT. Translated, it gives CASSPIRLAVGELFF.

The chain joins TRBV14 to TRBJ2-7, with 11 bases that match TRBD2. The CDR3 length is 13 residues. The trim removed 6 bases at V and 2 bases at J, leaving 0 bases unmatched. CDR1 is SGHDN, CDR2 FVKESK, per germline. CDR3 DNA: TGTGCCAGCAGACTAGCGGGAGCCTACGAGCAGTACTTC. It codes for CASRLAGAYEQYF.

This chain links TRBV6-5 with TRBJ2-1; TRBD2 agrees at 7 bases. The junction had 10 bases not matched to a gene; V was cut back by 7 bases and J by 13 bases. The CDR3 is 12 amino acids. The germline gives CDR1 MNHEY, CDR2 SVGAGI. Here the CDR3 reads CASKPGLFIQFF. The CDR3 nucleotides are TGTGCCAGCAAACCGGGACTATTTATTCAGTTCTTC.

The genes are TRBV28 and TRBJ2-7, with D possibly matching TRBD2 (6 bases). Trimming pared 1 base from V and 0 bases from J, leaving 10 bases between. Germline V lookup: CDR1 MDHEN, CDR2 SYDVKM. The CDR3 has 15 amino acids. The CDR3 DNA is TGTGCCAGCAGTTTATCACAAGCGGGCTCCTACGAGCAGTACTTC. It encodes CASSLSQAGSYEQYF.

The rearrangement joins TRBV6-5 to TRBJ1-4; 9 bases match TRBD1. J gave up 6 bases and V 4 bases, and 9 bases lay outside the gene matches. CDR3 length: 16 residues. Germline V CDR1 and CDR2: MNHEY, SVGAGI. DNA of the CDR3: TGTGCCAGCAGTTTACTCTTAGGGACAGGGTATGAAAAACTGTTTTTT. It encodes CASSLLLGTGYEKLFF.

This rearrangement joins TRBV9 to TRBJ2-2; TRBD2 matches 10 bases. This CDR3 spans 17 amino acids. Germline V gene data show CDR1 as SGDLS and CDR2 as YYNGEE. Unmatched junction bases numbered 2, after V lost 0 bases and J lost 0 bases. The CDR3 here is CASSVGTSGANTGELFF. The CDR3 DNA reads TGTGCCAGCAGCGTAGGGACTAGCGGAGCGAACACCGGGGAGCTGTTTTTT. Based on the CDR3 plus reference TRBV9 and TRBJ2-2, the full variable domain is DSGVTQTPKHLITATGQRVTLRCSPRSGDLSVYWYQQSLDQGLQFLIQYYNGEERAKGNILERFSAQQFPDLHSELNLSSLELGDSALYFCASSVGTSGANTGELFFGEGSRLTVL.